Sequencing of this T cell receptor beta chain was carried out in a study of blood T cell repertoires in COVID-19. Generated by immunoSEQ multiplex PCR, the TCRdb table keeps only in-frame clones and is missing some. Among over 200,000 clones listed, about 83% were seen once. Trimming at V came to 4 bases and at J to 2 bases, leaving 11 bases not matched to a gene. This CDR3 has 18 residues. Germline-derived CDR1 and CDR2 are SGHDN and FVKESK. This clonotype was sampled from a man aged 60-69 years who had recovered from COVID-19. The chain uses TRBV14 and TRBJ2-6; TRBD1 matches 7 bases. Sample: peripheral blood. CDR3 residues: CASSRLGQAAAGANVLTF. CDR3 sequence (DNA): TGTGCCAGCAGCCGACTTGGACAGGCCGCTGCTGGGGCCAACGTCCTGACTTTC.